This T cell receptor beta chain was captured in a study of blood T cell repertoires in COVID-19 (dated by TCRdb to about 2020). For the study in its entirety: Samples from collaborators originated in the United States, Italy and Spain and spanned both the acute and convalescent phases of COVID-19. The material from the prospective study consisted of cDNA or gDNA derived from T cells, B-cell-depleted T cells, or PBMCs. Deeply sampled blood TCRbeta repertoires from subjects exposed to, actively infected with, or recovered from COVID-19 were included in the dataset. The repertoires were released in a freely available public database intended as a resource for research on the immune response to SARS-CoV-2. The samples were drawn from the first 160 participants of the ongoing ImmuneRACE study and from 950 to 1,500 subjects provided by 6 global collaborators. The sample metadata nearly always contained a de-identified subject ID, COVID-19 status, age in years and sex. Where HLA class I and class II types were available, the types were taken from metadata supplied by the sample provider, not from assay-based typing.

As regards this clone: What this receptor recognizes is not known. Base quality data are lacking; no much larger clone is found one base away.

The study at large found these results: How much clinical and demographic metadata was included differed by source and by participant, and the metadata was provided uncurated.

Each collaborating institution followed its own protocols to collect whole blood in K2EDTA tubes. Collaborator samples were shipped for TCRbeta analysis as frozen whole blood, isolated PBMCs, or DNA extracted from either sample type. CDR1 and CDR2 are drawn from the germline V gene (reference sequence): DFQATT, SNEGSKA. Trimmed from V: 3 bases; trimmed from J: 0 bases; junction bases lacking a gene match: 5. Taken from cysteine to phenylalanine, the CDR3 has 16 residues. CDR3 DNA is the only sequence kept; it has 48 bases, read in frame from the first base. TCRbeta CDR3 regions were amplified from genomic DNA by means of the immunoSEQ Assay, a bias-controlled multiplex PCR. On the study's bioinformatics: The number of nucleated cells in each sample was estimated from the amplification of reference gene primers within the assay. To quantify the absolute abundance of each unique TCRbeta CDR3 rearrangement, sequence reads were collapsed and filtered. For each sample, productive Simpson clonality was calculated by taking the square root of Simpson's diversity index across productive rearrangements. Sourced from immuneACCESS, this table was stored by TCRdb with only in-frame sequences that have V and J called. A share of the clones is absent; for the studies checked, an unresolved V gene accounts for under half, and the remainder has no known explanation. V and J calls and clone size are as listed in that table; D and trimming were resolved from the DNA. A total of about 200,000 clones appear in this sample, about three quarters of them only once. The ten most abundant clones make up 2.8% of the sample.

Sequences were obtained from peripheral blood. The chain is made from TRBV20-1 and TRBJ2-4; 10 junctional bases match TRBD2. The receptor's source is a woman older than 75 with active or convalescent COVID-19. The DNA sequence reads TGCAGTGCTAGTGGACTAGCGGATGTAGCCAAAAACATTCAGTACTTC. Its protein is CSASGLADVAKNIQYF.